The 13 T cell receptor beta chains reported below all come from one sample, sequenced in a study of Graves' ophthalmopathy and Graves' hyperthyroidism. The sequenced template was RNA, covering the TCR beta CDR3 region. First-round RT-PCR relied on HTBI primers, and a second-round multiplex PCR came next. TCRdb passed the multiplex PCR reads through MiXCR, listing each CDR3 protein once. The table has about 210,000 distinct CDR3 sequences, around 28% seen once. Material for sequencing was peripheral blood. All receptors come from a middle-aged man with Graves' ophthalmopathy.

This clonotype has at least ten counts. The chain carries TRBV28 and TRBJ1-3, with D possibly TRBD1 on 6 matching bases. The CDR3 is 16 amino acids. CDR1 is MDHEN and CDR2 is SYDVKM in the germline V gene. V lost 6 bases and J lost 8, with 23 bases in between. CDR3 nucleotide sequence: TGTGCCAGCAGCGTCCAAACCGGGCCAGGGGCGGACACCATATATTTT. Amino acids: CASSVQTGPGADTIYF.

At least ten counts were recorded for this clonotype. This chain uses TRBV11-3 with TRBJ1-1; 9 bases are a match to TRBD1. Germline assignment: CDR1 SGHNT and CDR2 YENEEA. V lost 5 bases, J lost 0 bases, and 7 bases stayed unmatched. The CDR3 covers 16 residues. This CDR3 is CASSPQGQGMNTEAFF. Here the CDR3 DNA reads TGTGCCAGCAGCCCCCAGGGACAGGGAATGAACACTGAAGCTTTCTTT.

V usage is TRBV28 and J usage is TRBJ2-7, with 9 bases matching TRBD1. V was clipped by 3 bases and J by 2 bases; unmatched bases: 5. The CDR3 runs 15 residues. Germline lookup yields CDR1 MDHEN and CDR2 SYDVKM. CDR3 amino acids: CASSFGTGLPYEQYF. The CDR3 region has the DNA TGTGCCAGCAGTTTCGGGACAGGGCTTCCCTACGAGCAGTACTTC.

The chain joins TRBV6-1 to TRBJ2-7; D is uncertain. The ends were cut back, 3 bases at V and 0 bases at J, with 6 bases in the middle. The CDR3 sequence is 13 residues long. Looked up from germline, CDR1 is MNHNS and CDR2 is SASEGT. The CDR3 DNA follows: TGTGCCAGCAGTGACAGGTTCTCCTACGAGCAGTACTTC. Translating it yields CASSDRFSYEQYF.

This clonotype was found many times. This chain connects TRBV4-1 to TRBJ2-7, with 8 bases fitting TRBD1. CDR1 is MGHRA and CDR2 is YSYEKL in the germline V gene. V lost 0 bases, J lost 5 bases, and 9 bases stayed unmatched. CDR3 size: 16 residues. Here the CDR3 reads CASSQEQDRVIHEQYF. The CDR3 coding sequence is TGCGCCAGCAGCCAAGAGCAGGACAGGGTAATCCACGAGCAGTACTTC.

The CDR3 here is CASSFYRFEQYF. The DNA of the CDR3 is TGTGCCAGCAGTTTTTACCGGTTCGAGCAGTACTTC. The chain employs TRBV28 and TRBJ2-7; D is unresolved. Germline V CDR1 and CDR2: MDHEN, SYDVKM. The CDR3 spans 12 residues. The V end was cut by 3 bases, the J end by 6 bases, with 9 bases between.

The chain couples TRBV11-2 to TRBJ1-2; D may be TRBD1 (6 bases). Germline lookup yields CDR1 SGHAT and CDR2 FQNNGV. V lost 5 bases, J lost 2 bases, and 15 bases lay in between. The CDR3 is made up of 15 amino acids. The CDR3 nucleotides read TGTGCCAGCAGCCCCGAGGGGGGGACAAACTATGGCTACACCTTC. Its translation: CASSPEGGTNYGYTF.

Many counts were recorded for this clonotype. This chain connects TRBV28 to TRBJ2-5; 12 bases align to TRBD2. Germline CDR1 reads MDHEN; CDR2 reads SYDVKM. V lost 3 bases, J lost 5 bases, and 7 bases stayed unmatched. The CDR3 loop spans 16 amino acids. The CDR3 here is CASSLALAGGVETQYF. The CDR3, as DNA: TGTGCCAGCAGTTTGGCACTAGCGGGAGGTGTTGAGACCCAGTACTTC.

The rearrangement joins TRBV2 to TRBJ2-7; 8 bases align to TRBD1. Germline V gene data show CDR1 as SNHLY and CDR2 as FYNNEI. The CDR3 extends over 14 amino acids. V shed 6 bases, J shed 4 bases, and the junction held 8 bases outside the gene matches. The CDR3 sequence: CASSPKRTGYEQYF. CDR3 sequence (DNA): TGTGCCAGCAGCCCAAAGCGGACAGGGTACGAGCAGTACTTC.

This clonotype was detected many times. The V and J genes are TRBV6-2 or TRBV6-3 and TRBJ1-1, with D tentatively TRBD1 (5 bases). Germline loops: CDR1 MNHEY, CDR2 SVGEGT. Trimming stripped 8 bases from V and 6 bases from J, with 16 bases between. The CDR3 contains 13 residues. This chain's CDR3 is CASSYRGTAEAFF. The CDR3 coding sequence is TGTGCCAGCTCGTACCGGGGGACCGCTGAAGCTTTCTTT.

This clonotype came up once. The V and J genes are TRBV27 and TRBJ2-5, with D possibly being TRBD1 or TRBD2 (5 bases each). CDR3 length: 14 residues. Deletions cut 6 bases from V and 4 bases from J, with 15 bases between. Germline CDR1 and CDR2: MNHEY and SMNVEV (reference sequence). The DNA for the CDR3 is TGTGCCAGCAGCGCGTCCGGGACGCTAGAGACCCAGTACTTC. It encodes CASSASGTLETQYF.

This clonotype appeared many times. The chain uses TRBV18 and TRBJ2-7; D might be TRBD1 (6 bases). Trimming left V 1 base short and J 3 bases short, with 13 bases between. The length of the CDR3 is 15 residues. Per the germline V gene, CDR1 is KGHSH and CDR2 is LQKENI. In DNA, the CDR3 is TGTGCCAGCTCACCACATCCGGACAGTGACTACGAGCAGTACTTC. It yields the protein CASSPHPDSDYEQYF.

This clonotype was observed many times. CDR3 loop: CASSSDMNTGELFF. The CDR3, as DNA: TGTGCCAGCAGCTCGGACATGAACACCGGGGAGCTGTTTTTT. The V call is TRBV7-9, the J call TRBJ2-2; D is perhaps TRBD1 (5 bases). Germline V gene data show CDR1 as SEHNR and CDR2 as FQNEAQ (reference sequence). The V end lost 4 bases, the J end lost 1 base, and 7 bases lay between the germline ends. This CDR3 region has 14 residues.